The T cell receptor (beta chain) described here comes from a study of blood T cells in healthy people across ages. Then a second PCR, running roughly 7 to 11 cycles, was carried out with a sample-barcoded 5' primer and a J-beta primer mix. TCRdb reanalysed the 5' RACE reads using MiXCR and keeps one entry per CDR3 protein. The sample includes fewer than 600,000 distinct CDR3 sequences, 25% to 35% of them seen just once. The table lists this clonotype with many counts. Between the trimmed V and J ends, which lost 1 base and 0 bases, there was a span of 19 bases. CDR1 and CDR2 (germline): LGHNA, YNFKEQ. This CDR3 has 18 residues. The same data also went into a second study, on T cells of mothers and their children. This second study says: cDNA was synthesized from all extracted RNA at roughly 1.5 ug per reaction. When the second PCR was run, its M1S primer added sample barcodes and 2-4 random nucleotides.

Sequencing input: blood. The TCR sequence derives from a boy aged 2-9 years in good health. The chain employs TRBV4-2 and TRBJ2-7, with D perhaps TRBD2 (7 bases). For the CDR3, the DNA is TGTGCCAGCAGCCAAGCGGGGGGCGGCAGAACTACCTCCTACGAGCAGTACTTC. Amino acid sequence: CASSQAGGGRTTSYEQYF.